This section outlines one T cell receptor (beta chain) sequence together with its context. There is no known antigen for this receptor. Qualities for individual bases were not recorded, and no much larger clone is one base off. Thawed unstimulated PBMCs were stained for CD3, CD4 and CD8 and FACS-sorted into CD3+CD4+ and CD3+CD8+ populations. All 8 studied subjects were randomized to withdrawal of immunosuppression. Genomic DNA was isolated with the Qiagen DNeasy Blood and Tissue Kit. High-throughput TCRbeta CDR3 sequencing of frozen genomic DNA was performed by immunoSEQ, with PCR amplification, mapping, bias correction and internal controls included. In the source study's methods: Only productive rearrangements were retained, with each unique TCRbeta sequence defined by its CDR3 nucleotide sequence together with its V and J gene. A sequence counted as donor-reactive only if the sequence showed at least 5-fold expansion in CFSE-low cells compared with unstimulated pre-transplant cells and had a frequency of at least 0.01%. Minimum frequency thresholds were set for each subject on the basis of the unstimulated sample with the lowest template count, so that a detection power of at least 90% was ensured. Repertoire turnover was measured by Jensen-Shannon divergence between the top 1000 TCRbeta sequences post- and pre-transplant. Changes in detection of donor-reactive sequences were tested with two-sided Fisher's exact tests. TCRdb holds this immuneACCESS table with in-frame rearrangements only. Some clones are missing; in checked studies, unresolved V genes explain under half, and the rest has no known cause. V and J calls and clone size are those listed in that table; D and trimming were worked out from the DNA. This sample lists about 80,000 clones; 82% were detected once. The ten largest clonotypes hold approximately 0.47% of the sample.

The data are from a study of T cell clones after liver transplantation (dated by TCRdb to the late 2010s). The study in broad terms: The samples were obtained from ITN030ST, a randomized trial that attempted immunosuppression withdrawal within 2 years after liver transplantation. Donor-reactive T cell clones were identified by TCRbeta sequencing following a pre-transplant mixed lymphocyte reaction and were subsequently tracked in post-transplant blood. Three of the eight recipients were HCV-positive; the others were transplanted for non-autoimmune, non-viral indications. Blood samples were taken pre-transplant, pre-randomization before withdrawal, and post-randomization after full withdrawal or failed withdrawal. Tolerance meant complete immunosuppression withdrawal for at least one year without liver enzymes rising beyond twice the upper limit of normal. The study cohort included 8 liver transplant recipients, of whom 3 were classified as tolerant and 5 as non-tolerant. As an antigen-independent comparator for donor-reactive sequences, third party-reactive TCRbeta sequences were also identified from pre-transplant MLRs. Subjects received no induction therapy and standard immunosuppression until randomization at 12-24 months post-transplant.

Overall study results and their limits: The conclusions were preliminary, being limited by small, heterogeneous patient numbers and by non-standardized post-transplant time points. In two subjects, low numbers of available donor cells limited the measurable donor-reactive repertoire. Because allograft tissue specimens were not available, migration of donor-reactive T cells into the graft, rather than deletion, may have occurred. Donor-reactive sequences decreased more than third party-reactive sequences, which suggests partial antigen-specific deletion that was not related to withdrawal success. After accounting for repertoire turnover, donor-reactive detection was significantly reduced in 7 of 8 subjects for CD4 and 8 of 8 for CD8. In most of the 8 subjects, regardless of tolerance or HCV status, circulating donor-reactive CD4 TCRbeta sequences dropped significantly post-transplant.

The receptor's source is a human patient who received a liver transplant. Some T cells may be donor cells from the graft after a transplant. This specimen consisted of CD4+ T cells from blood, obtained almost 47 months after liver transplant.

The nucleotide sequence reads TGTGCCAGCAGGGACGGGTTCTCCTACGAGCAGTACTTC. Its protein reads: CASRDGFSYEQYF. This chain joins TRBV2 to TRBJ2-7; no D gene call is confident. The germline V gene encodes CDR1 SNHLY and CDR2 FYNNEI. The CDR3 has 13 amino acids, counting the end cysteine and phenylalanine. Only CDR3 DNA remains: 39 bases, in frame from the first base. The germline ends are 9 bases apart after V is trimmed by 6 bases and J by 0 bases. Reference TRBV2 and TRBJ2-7 proteins supply the regions before and after the CDR3; the full variable domain is: EPEVTQTPSHQVTQMGQEVILRCVPISNHLYFYWYRQILGQKVEFLVSFYNNEISEKSEIFDDQFSVERPDGSNFTLKIRSTKLEDSAMYFCASRDGFSYEQYFGPGTRLTVT.